This T cell receptor (beta chain) came from a study of blood T cell repertoires in COVID-19. Across the whole study: Italy, Spain and the United States were the sources of the convalescent and acute COVID-19 samples.

This clone has only one observation. The CDR3 loop spans 11 amino acids. Germline V gene data show CDR1 as SNHLY and CDR2 as FYNNEI. V was trimmed by 3 bases and J by 8 bases, leaving 7 bases between them. As originally analysed: Cell counts per sample came from amplifying reference gene primers. The table came from immunoSEQ multiplex PCR; TCRdb's copy has only in-frame clones and leaves some out. V, J and clone size are taken as reported in that table, and D and trimming were inferred from the DNA itself. The data hold about 280,000 clones, with around 90% observed a single time. The source of this sequence is a man aged 50 or older with acute or convalescent COVID-19. Sequencing input: peripheral blood. The J gene is TRBJ1-1, the V gene TRBV2, with a weak D call TRBD1 (6 bases). The CDR3 sequence is CASSDQGEAFF. The CDR3, as DNA: TGTGCCAGCAGTGACCAGGGGGAAGCTTTCTTT.